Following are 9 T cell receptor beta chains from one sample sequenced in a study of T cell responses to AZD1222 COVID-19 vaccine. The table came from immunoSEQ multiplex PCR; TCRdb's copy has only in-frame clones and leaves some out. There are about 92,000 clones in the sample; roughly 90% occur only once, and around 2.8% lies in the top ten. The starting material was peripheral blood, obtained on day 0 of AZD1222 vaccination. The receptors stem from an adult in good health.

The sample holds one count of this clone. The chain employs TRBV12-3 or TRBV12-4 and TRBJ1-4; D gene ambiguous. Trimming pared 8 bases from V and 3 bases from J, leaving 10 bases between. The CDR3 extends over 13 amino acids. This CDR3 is CASRRASNEKLFF. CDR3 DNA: TGTGCCAGCCGGCGGGCATCTAATGAAAAACTGTTTTTT.

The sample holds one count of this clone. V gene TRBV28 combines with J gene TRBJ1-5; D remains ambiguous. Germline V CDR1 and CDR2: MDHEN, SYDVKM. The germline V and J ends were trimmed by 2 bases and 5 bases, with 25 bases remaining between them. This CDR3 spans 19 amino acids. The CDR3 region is CASSLGRSLGLVMYQPQHF. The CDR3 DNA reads TGTGCCAGCAGTTTAGGCCGTTCACTCGGTCTCGTCATGTATCAGCCCCAGCATTTT. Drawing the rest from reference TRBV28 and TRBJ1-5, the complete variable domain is DVKVTQSSRYLVKRTGEKVFLECVQDMDHENMFWYRQDPGLGLRLIYFSYDVKMKEKGDIPEGYSVSREKKERFSLILESASTNQTSMYLCASSLGRSLGLVMYQPQHFGDGTRLSIL.

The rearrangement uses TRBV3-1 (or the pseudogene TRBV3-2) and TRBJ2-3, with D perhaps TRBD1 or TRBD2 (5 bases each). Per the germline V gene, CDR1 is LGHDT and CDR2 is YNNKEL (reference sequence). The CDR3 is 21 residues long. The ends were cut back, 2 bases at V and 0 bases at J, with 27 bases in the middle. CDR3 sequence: CASSQLSRFDPGLSSTDTQYF. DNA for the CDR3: TGTGCCAGCAGCCAACTAAGCCGGTTCGACCCGGGGCTAAGTAGCACAGATACGCAGTATTTT.

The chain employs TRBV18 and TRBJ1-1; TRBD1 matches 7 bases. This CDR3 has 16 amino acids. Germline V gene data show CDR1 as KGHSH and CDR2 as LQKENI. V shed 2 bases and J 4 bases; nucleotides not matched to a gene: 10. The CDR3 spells CASSPRQGSRVTEAFF. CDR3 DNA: TGTGCCAGCTCACCAAGACAGGGCTCTCGGGTCACTGAAGCTTTCTTT.

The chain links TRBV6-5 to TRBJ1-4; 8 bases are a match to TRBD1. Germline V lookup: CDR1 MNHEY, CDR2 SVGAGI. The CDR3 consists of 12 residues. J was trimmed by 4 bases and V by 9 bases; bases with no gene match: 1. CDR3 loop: CASGQGNEKLFF. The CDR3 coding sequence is TGTGCCAGTGGACAGGGTAATGAAAAACTGTTTTTT.

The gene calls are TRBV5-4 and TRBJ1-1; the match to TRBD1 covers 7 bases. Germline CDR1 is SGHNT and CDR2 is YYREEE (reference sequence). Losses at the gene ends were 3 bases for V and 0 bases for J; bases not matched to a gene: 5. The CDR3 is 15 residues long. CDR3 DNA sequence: TGTGCCAGCAGCTCCTCCGGGACAGTGAACACTGAAGCTTTCTTT. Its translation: CASSSSGTVNTEAFF.

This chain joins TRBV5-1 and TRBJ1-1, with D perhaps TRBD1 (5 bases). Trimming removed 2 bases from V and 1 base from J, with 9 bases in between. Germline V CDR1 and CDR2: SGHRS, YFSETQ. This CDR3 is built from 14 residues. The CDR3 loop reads CASSFRVQNTEAFF. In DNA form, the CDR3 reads TGCGCCAGCAGCTTCAGGGTCCAGAACACTGAAGCTTTCTTT.

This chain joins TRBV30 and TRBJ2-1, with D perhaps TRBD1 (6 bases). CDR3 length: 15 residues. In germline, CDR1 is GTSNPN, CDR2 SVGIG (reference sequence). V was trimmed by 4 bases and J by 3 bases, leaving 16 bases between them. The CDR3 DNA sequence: TGTGCCTGGAAGTCGTCACAGGGTAGCTACAATGAGCAGTTCTTC. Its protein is CAWKSSQGSYNEQFF.

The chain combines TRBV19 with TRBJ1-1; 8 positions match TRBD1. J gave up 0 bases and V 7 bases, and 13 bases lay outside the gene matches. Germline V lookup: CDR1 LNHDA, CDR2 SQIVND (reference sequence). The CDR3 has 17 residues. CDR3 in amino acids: CASNFGTGDLMNTEAFF. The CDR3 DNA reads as TGTGCCAGTAACTTCGGGACAGGCGACCTCATGAACACTGAAGCTTTCTTT.